This T cell receptor beta chain was captured in a study of Graves' ophthalmopathy and Graves' hyperthyroidism (dated by TCRdb to 2016 to 2018). With respect to the entire study: Peripheral blood was collected at initial diagnosis, before any treatment. The study used TCR beta repertoire signatures to distinguish Graves' ophthalmopathy from Graves' hyperthyroidism and to predict progression to ophthalmopathy. In total, 135 blood samples were TCR-sequenced: under 45 ophthalmopathy, over 70 hyperthyroidism and 17 hyperthyroidism-to-ophthalmopathy patients. To explore V-J signatures that distinguish ophthalmopathy from hyperthyroidism, a discovery set of 100 patients was enrolled, made up of around 44 with ophthalmopathy and fewer than 60 with stable hyperthyroidism. For independent validation, a separate cohort was made up of approximately 19 hyperthyroidism patients plus 17 patients who later progressed from hyperthyroidism to ophthalmopathy. In roughly 6 hyperthyroidism patients, T-cell repertoires of thyroid tissue and blood were compared. Following sample collection, hyperthyroidism patients were given methimazole at a starting dose of 30 mg daily, and ophthalmopathy patients were given high-dose intravenous methylprednisolone. The 80 to 100 discovery patients were randomly divided into training and test sets at a 7:3 ratio. Summary of the overall study and its limitations: Most of the expanded thyroid clonotypes with a frequency above 0.001 were also detected in blood, and it was suggested that the thyroid immune response may be reflected by blood repertoires. Sample size was not predetermined statistically, and investigators were not blinded to group allocation. In validation, the model predicted ophthalmopathy progression with roughly 68% sensitivity and roughly 72% specificity; more than ten predicted patients were CT-confirmed with GO in a median of around 6.5 months. In cross-validation, the 13-signature model distinguished ophthalmopathy from stable hyperthyroidism with 85% to 90% sensitivity and around 82% specificity, and in the test set the corresponding values were approximately 80% and 68%.

Regarding this clonotype: There is no known antigen for this receptor. No base-level quality is on record; no much larger clone is a single base apart.

There are 15 amino acids in the CDR3, from cysteine to phenylalanine inclusive. The only DNA kept is the CDR3, 45 bases in frame from the first base. The V end loses 6 bases and the J end loses 0 bases, and a stretch of 14 bases separates them. CDR1 and CDR2 (MDHEN, SYDVKM) derive from the germline V gene. A patient counted as having stable hyperthyroidism if there was no progression to ophthalmopathy within 18 months of follow-up. Hyperthyroidism patients were newly diagnosed, were aged 18 to 65 years, and had a disease duration under 2 months. Patients with other autoimmune diseases, uncontrolled infections, pregnancy or lactation were excluded. Clinical symptoms, serum thyroxine, TRAb, thyroid ultrasound and orbital computed tomography formed the basis of the diagnosis. PBMCs were isolated from around 10 ml of fresh peripheral blood by Ficoll-Paque density gradient centrifugation. Total RNA was extracted using Trizol reagent, and RNA quality was checked on an Agilent 2100 Bioanalyzer.

TCR beta CDR3 regions were amplified from RNA transcripts for repertoire sequencing. The first round of RT-PCR was done with HTBI primers and the Qiagen OneStep RT-PCR kit, and was followed by a second round of multiplex PCR, then size selection and purification. The libraries underwent paired-end sequencing with 100 bp reads on an Illumina HiSeq2000. The paper's data handling went like this. Reads were processed with SOAPnuke, discarding reads with adapters, uncalled bases, mean Phred below 15, or no exact constant-primer or identifier match. High-quality paired reads were merged with COPE v1.2.5. Each unique nucleotide sequence was defined as a clonotype, and clonotypes were aligned to IMGT TRB V, D and J references with MiTCR v1.1. The analysis was limited to V-J combinations with a frequency above 0.0001, which together covered 99% to 99.2% of the repertoires. A TCR clonal expansion and chaos score per V-J combination was defined as the ratio of F50 clonal expansion to chaos observed in the TCRdist matrix. Welch's t-statistics and random forest were used to reduce features to 13 V-J combinations, which were fed into a naive Bayes classifier. The similarity between thyroid and blood repertoires was quantified using the Morisita-Horn index. TCRdb reprocessing: public reads trimmed at Q25 with fastp, clones called with MiXCR, in-frame beta chains kept. Every entry covers one CDR3 protein and lists the most common genes and DNA from its rows. The V and J calls were determined by TCRdb, not by the authors. In this sample the table shows hundreds of thousands of distinct CDR3 sequences, about 20% of which occur a single time. Approximately 7% of the sample lies in the top ten.

Material: peripheral blood. This receptor chain uses TRBV28 and TRBJ1-2, with the D gene not confidently named. This clonotype was sampled from a woman aged 18-29 years with stable Graves' hyperthyroidism. Some clones in this sample may be carry-over from other donors' samples. Donor details come from another sample of the same person, matched by shared clones. The nucleotide sequence is TGTGCCAGCAGCCCTGTCGGCATAGCTAACTATGGCTACACCTTC. It is translated as CASSPVGIANYGYTF.